The 27 T cell receptor beta chains below all came from one sample that was sequenced in a study of T-cell memory formation after mild COVID-19. TCRdb used MiXCR to reprocess the 5' RACE reads, holding one entry per CDR3 protein. Of roughly 450,000 distinct CDR3 sequences listed, approximately 19% were seen once; the top ten hold 20% to 25%. Sequencing was carried out using PBMCs or a T cell subset sorted from them (not recorded which). Receptors originate from a man aged 18-30 years who had mild COVID-19 (a few samples of this study predate the infection). Cell type and time point are not known.

DNA for the CDR3: TGTGCCAGCAGCTTAGATACAACCCGGGACAGGGTTTTCTTT. Amino acid sequence: CASSLDTTRDRVFF. The genes are TRBV7-9 and TRBJ1-1; 9 bases are shared with TRBD1. The CDR3 runs 14 residues. Per germline, CDR1 SEHNR and CDR2 FQNEAQ (reference sequence). The ends lost 1 base at V and 13 bases at J; junction bases unmatched: 10.

The chain couples TRBV11-2 to TRBJ2-3; possible D gene TRBD1, 7 bases. The CDR3 has 15 amino acids. CDR1 is SGHAT, CDR2 FQNNGV, per germline. V was clipped by 6 bases and J by 3 bases, with 16 bases between them. CDR3 in DNA: TGTGCCAGCAGTTCCGACCCAGGGGGGACAGATACGCAGTATTTT. This gives the protein CASSSDPGGTDTQYF.

The J gene is TRBJ1-5, the V gene TRBV9, with D perhaps matching TRBD1 (5 bases). Germline V gene data show CDR1 as SGDLS and CDR2 as YYNGEE. The CDR3 is made up of 15 amino acids. V was clipped by 0 bases and J by 4 bases, with 11 bases between them. CDR3 residues: CASSVGGRVNQPQHF. The CDR3 nucleotides read TGTGCCAGCAGCGTAGGTGGCAGGGTGAATCAGCCCCAGCATTTT.

The CDR3 here is CASSSLPAANTGELFF. CDR3 nucleotide sequence: TGTGCCAGCAGCTCCTTACCAGCGGCGAACACCGGGGAGCTGTTTTTT. This rearrangement joins TRBV13 to TRBJ2-2, with a weak D call TRBD2 (5 bases). V was cut by 4 bases and J by 0 bases, with 12 bases left in between. Germline V gives CDR1 PRHDT, CDR2 FYEKMQ (reference sequence). The CDR3 has 16 amino acids.

This clonotype came up a few times. This chain links TRBV6-5 with TRBJ1-4, with a weak D call TRBD1 (5 bases). Germline V gives CDR1 MNHEY, CDR2 SVGAGI. The CDR3 is made up of 15 amino acids. V lost 0 bases, J lost 8 bases, and 13 bases lay in between. CDR3 sequence: CASSYSRGVGEKLFF. The CDR3 nucleotides are TGTGCCAGCAGTTACTCGAGAGGGGTTGGAGAAAAACTGTTTTTT.

This clonotype was detected many times. The J gene is TRBJ2-1, the V gene TRBV5-6, with D tentatively TRBD2 (6 bases). V was clipped by 4 bases and J by 0 bases, with 11 bases between them. There are 15 residues in the CDR3. CDR1 SGHDT and CDR2 YYEEEE come from the germline V gene. The CDR3 DNA follows: TGTGCCAGCAGCCCGGGGGAGAGCTCCTACAATGAGCAGTTCTTC. It translates to CASSPGESSYNEQFF.

In DNA form, the CDR3 reads TGTGCCAGCAGTTACTCCGCGGGAAATACGCAGTATTTT. Amino acid sequence: CASSYSAGNTQYF. J is TRBJ2-3 and V is TRBV6-2 or TRBV6-3, with D perhaps TRBD2 (6 bases). The CDR3 runs to 13 residues. Germline-derived CDR1 and CDR2 are MNHEY and SVGEGT. Trimming removed 0 bases at V and 7 bases at J, with 8 bases between.

The table lists this clonotype with a few counts. The chain couples TRBV7-9 to TRBJ1-2, with a tentative D call TRBD1 (6 bases). There are 15 residues in the CDR3. With 4 bases removed from V and 2 bases from J, the gap between germline ends came to 14 bases. The germline CDR1 and CDR2 sequences are SEHNR and FQNEAQ (reference sequence). The CDR3 sequence is CASSSTGPRNYGYTF. The CDR3 coding sequence is TGTGCCAGCAGCTCGACAGGACCTCGGAACTATGGCTACACCTTC. The whole variable domain, filled in from reference TRBV7-9 and TRBJ1-2, reads DTGVSQNPRHKITKRGQNVTFRCDPISEHNRLYWYRQTLGQGPEFLTYFQNEAQLEKSRLLSDRFSAERPKGSFSTLEIQRTEQGDSAMYLCASSSTGPRNYGYTFGSGTRLTVV.

This chain joins TRBV7-7 and TRBJ2-3; D gene ambiguous. The germline V gene encodes CDR1 SSHAT and CDR2 FNYEAQ (reference sequence). This CDR3 has 13 amino acids. V gave up 2 bases and J gave up 3 bases, with 6 bases separating them. CDR3 loop: CASSLLETDTQYF. In DNA form, the CDR3 reads TGTGCCAGCAGCTTACTAGAAACAGATACGCAGTATTTT.

The chain has TRBV9 and TRBJ2-2; 11 positions agree with TRBD2. CDR1 SGDLS and CDR2 YYNGEE come from the germline V gene. The CDR3 is 17 residues long. V lost 0 bases to trimming and J lost 7 bases; unmatched junction nucleotides: 8. The CDR3 region is CASSVDSGGAGGGELFF. The CDR3 DNA follows: TGTGCCAGCAGCGTAGATAGCGGGGGGGCCGGAGGCGGGGAGCTGTTTTTT.

This clonotype was counted between two and nine times. This chain connects TRBV20-1 to TRBJ1-3, with 7 positions matching TRBD1. Germline CDR1 and CDR2: DFQATT and SNEGSKA (reference sequence). Trimming took 0 bases from V and 2 from J; bases not matched to a gene: 7. This CDR3 contains 16 residues. CDR3 in DNA: TGCAGTGCTAGAGAGCAGAACAGGGGACCTGGAAACACCATATATTTT. It specifies CSAREQNRGPGNTIYF.

The chain uses TRBV20-1 and TRBJ2-3; D may be TRBD2 (6 bases). Germline-derived CDR1 and CDR2 are DFQATT and SNEGSKA (reference sequence). Deletions cut 3 bases from V and 6 bases from J, with 13 bases between. CDR3 length: 13 amino acids. CDR3 loop: CSASVRGEDTQYF. CDR3 nucleotides: TGCAGTGCTAGTGTGCGGGGCGAGGATACGCAGTATTTT.

The chain joins TRBV4-3 to TRBJ1-4, with TRBD1 as a possible D gene (6 bases). Germline V gene sequence: CDR1 LGHNA, CDR2 YSLEER. The germline V and J ends were trimmed by 0 bases and 5 bases, with 16 bases remaining between them. The CDR3 loop spans 17 amino acids. DNA for the CDR3: TGCGCCAGCAGCCAAGACCTACACAGGGTTTTGAATGAAAAACTGTTTTTT. This translates into CASSQDLHRVLNEKLFF.

Ten or more counts support this clonotype. The chain employs TRBV5-4 and TRBJ1-6; 7 nucleotides align to TRBD1. This CDR3 spans 14 amino acids. Germline V gene lookup returns CDR1 SGHNT and CDR2 YYREEE (reference sequence). Trimming cost V 1 base and J 12 bases; bases outside gene matches: 7. The chain's CDR3 is CASSLNRGAKPLHF. Written as DNA, the CDR3 is TGTGCCAGCAGCTTGAACAGGGGCGCGAAACCCCTCCACTTT.

The chain is built from TRBV6-5 and TRBJ1-4; D possibly corresponds to TRBD1 (5 bases). The V and J ends lost 4 bases and 4 bases respectively, with 7 bases between them. Germline CDR1 is MNHEY and CDR2 is SVGAGI. CDR3 length: 13 residues. The CDR3 protein is CASSWGVNEKLFF. The CDR3 region has the DNA TGTGCCAGCAGTTGGGGGGTTAATGAAAAACTGTTTTTT.

This clonotype was detected ten times or more. The chain combines TRBV3-1 with TRBJ2-1; D unresolved. Germline V gene lookup returns CDR1 LGHDT and CDR2 YNNKEL (reference sequence). The V and J ends lost 6 bases and 1 base respectively, with 10 bases between them. There are 14 residues in the CDR3. CDR3 in DNA: TGTGCCAGCAGGTCATCCAATTCCTACAATGAGCAGTTCTTC. This translates into CASRSSNSYNEQFF.

This clonotype was picked up a small number of times. The gene calls are TRBV9 and TRBJ2-2; D remains ambiguous. The ends were cut back, 0 bases at V and 7 bases at J, with 7 bases in the middle. The CDR3 consists of 13 residues. Germline values: CDR1 SGDLS, CDR2 YYNGEE. The DNA for the CDR3 is TGTGCCAGCAGCGTAGGAGGAAACGGGGAGCTGTTTTTT. Translated: CASSVGGNGELFF. Together with reference TRBV9 and TRBJ2-2, the CDR3 gives the full variable domain: DSGVTQTPKHLITATGQRVTLRCSPRSGDLSVYWYQQSLDQGLQFLIQYYNGEERAKGNILERFSAQQFPDLHSELNLSSLELGDSALYFCASSVGGNGELFFGEGSRLTVL.

CDR3 protein: CASSSQTGAQPYF. The CDR3 nucleotides read TGCGCCAGCAGCAGCCAGACAGGGGCGCAACCGTACTTC. The chain has TRBV4-3 and TRBJ2-5, with TRBD1 matching 8 bases. CDR1 is LGHNA, CDR2 YSLEER, per germline. With V trimmed by 5 bases and J by 13 bases, 12 bases remained unmatched. This CDR3 is 13 amino acids long.

The chain carries TRBV7-3 and TRBJ2-1, with 11 bases fitting TRBD2. J gave up 4 bases and V 4 bases, and 6 bases lay outside the gene matches. Germline V lookup: CDR1 SGHTA, CDR2 FQGTGA. CDR3 size: 16 residues. The CDR3 spells CASSSVGTSGYNEQFF. The CDR3 coding sequence is TGTGCCAGCAGCTCCGTCGGGACTAGCGGTTACAATGAGCAGTTCTTC.

The rearrangement links TRBV20-1 to TRBJ1-1, with D unclear. Between the trimmed V and J ends, which lost 1 base and 2 bases, there was a span of 8 bases. CDR1 is DFQATT, CDR2 SNEGSKA, per germline (reference sequence). CDR3 length: 13 amino acids. In nucleotides, the CDR3 is TGCAGTGCTAGAGGCAGCCCCAACACTGAAGCTTTCTTT. Its translation is CSARGSPNTEAFF.

CDR3 DNA: TGTGCCAGCAGCCCGCCCCGGGTTGGCGGCTTTTACGAGCAGTACTTC. Encoded protein: CASSPPRVGGFYEQYF. This chain links TRBV5-4 with TRBJ2-7, with no clear D. The CDR3 length is 16 residues. V lost 4 bases and J 4 bases, leaving 21 bases between the germline ends. Per the germline V gene, CDR1 is SGHNT and CDR2 is YYREEE (reference sequence). Using reference TRBV5-4 and TRBJ2-7 for the parts outside the CDR3, the full variable domain is ETGVTQSPTHLIKTRGQQVTLRCSSQSGHNTVSWYQQALGQGPQFIFQYYREEENGRGNFPPRFSGLQFPNYSSELNVNALELDDSALYLCASSPPRVGGFYEQYFGPGTRLTVT.

This clonotype was counted only a few times. V usage is TRBV29-1 and J usage is TRBJ2-5, with TRBD1 matching 9 bases. In germline, CDR1 is SQVTM, CDR2 ANQGSEA. The length of the CDR3 is 15 residues. Trimming took 4 bases from V and 5 from J; bases not matched to a gene: 11. CDR3 DNA: TGCAGCGTTGCCGGGACAGGGTGGTCGTTGGAGACCCAGTACTTC. Its protein product is CSVAGTGWSLETQYF.

This clonotype was counted between two and nine times. The chain recombines TRBV7-2 with TRBJ2-3; the match to TRBD1 covers 7 bases. Germline V CDR1 and CDR2: SGHTA, FQGNSA. The trim removed 7 bases at V and 0 bases at J, leaving 7 bases unmatched. This CDR3 has 15 amino acids. Here the CDR3 DNA reads TGTGCCAGCAACCTCGGGACAGCGAGCACAGATACGCAGTATTTT. Protein product: CASNLGTASTDTQYF.

V is TRBV27 and J is TRBJ2-7; TRBD2 aligns across 11 bases. The CDR3 has 16 amino acids. Germline assignment: CDR1 MNHEY and CDR2 SMNVEV (reference sequence). The V and J ends lost 5 bases and 0 bases, in that order; junction bases with no gene match: 6. For the CDR3, the DNA is TGTGCCAGCAGTAGAGTAGCGGGGGGGTCCTCCTACGAGCAGTACGTC. Translation: CASSRVAGGSSYEQYV.

The V and J genes are TRBV3-1 and TRBJ1-6; maybe TRBD1 (5 bases). Germline CDR1 reads LGHDT; CDR2 reads YNNKEL (reference sequence). Between the trimmed V and J ends, which lost 3 bases and 7 bases, there was a span of 10 bases. This CDR3 comprises 14 residues. The CDR3 spells CASSHPEGNSPLHF. CDR3 coding DNA: TGTGCCAGCAGCCACCCCGAGGGGAATTCACCCCTCCACTTT.

In this sample, this clonotype turned up a few times. This sequence joins TRBV5-1 and TRBJ2-7, with D maybe TRBD2 (5 bases). Trimming removed 3 bases from V and 3 bases from J, with 10 bases in between. CDR3 length: 13 residues. Germline CDR1 reads SGHRS; CDR2 reads YFSETQ. This CDR3 is CASSYLGVYEQYF. CDR3 coding DNA: TGCGCCAGCAGCTATCTGGGAGTCTACGAGCAGTACTTC. The full variable domain, in which reference TRBV5-1 and TRBJ2-7 provide the parts outside the CDR3, is KAGVTQTPRYLIKTRGQQVTLSCSPISGHRSVSWYQQTPGQGLQFLFEYFSETQRNKGNFPGRFSGRQFSNSRSEMNVSTLELGDSALYLCASSYLGVYEQYFGPGTRLTVT.

Regarding this clonotype: The junction and the germline gene differ at one end; a read error may be behind it. This chain connects TRBV5-1 to TRBJ2-1; D call uncertain. Germline values: CDR1 SGHRS, CDR2 YFSETQ. CDR3 length equals 14 residues. CDR3 region: CASSLAVTYNEQLF. CDR3 DNA sequence: TGCGCCAGCAGCTTGGCTGTCACCTACAATGAGCAGTTATTC.